Included here is one TCR beta chain sequence, with context. The antigen remains unidentified. This sample is drawn from a study of regulatory T cells in long-lasting Graves disease. Study results and caveats: The sample size was small, and this may have reduced accuracy. Persistent disease preferred TRBV28, TRBJ1-2 and TRBJ2-5; new disease, TRBV20-1 and TRBJ2-1.

Combining iRepertoire HTBI primers with Arm-PCR of CDR3 regions, the authors built TCR beta libraries. From the multiplex PCR reads, TCRdb called clonotypes with MiXCR, one entry per CDR3 protein. The sample carries about 540,000 distinct CDR3 sequences, approximately 15% recorded once. V lost 3 bases to trimming and J lost 0 bases, with 9 bases between them. The CDR3 totals 15 residues. Per the germline V gene, CDR1 is LNHDA and CDR2 is SQIVND (reference sequence). The time point is: newly diagnosed GD, antithyroid drugs for less than 3 months. RNA extracted from PBMCs served as the sequencing template. This sample was also put to use in a study of T cells in Graves' hyperthyroidism and ophthalmopathy. From that second work: Based on clinical symptoms, serum thyroxine and TRAb, thyroid ultrasound and orbital computed tomography, diagnoses were reached. The HTBI primer set served for first-round RT-PCR of the TCR CDR3.

The chain recombines TRBV19 with TRBJ2-1; possibly TRBD2 for D (5 bases). This specimen was peripheral blood mononuclear cells (PBMCs), taken at new diagnosis, from a patient treated with antithyroid drugs. This sequence originates from a man aged 30 to 39 with Graves disease. The CDR3 sequence: CASSMVASSYNEQFF. In DNA, the CDR3 is TGTGCCAGTAGTATGGTAGCGAGCTCCTACAATGAGCAGTTCTTC.